Described below is a single T cell receptor beta chain sequence and its context. This entry belongs to a study of CD8 T cells in Susac syndrome. About the study: Patients with Susac syndrome were therapy-naive, treated with corticosteroids, or treated with intravenous immunoglobulin alone when blood was collected.

The authors reverse transcribed roughly 0.5 to 1 ug RNA with random hexamers. Across 54 Vbeta and 13 Jbeta, immunoSEQ multiplex PCR amplified TCR beta CDR3. Using its own MiXCR run on the immunoSEQ multiplex PCR reads, TCRdb lists one record per CDR3 protein. The repertoire holds under 150,000 distinct CDR3 sequences, with 95% as singletons. CD8+ and CD4+ T cells from blood underwent TCR beta sequencing, which was carried out in a high-throughput format. TEMRA cells were enriched by FACS, and CD4+ and CD8+ T cells were negatively isolated. V lost 4 bases and J 7 bases, leaving 14 bases between the germline ends. In germline, CDR1 is GTSNPN, CDR2 SVGIG (reference sequence). The CDR3 runs 13 residues.

Source material: CD4+ T cells from PBMCs. J is TRBJ1-5 and V is TRBV30, with D tentatively TRBD1 (5 bases). This TCR derives from a human donor with Susac syndrome. The DNA of the CDR3 is TGTGCCTGGACGGAAGGGAGGGGACAGCCCCAGCATTTT. This translates into CAWTEGRGQPQHF.